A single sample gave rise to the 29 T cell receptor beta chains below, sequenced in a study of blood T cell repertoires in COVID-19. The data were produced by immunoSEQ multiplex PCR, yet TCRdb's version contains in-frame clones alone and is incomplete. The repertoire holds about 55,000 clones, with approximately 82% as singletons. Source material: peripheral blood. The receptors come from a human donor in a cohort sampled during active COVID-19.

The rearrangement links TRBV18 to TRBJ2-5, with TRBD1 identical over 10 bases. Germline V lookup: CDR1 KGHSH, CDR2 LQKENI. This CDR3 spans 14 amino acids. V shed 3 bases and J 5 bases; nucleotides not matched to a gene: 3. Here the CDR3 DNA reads TGTGCCAGCTCACCGGGACAGGGGTTTGAGACCCAGTACTTC. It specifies CASSPGQGFETQYF. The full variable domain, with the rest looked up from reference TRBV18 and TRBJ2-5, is NAGVMQNPRHLVRRRGQEARLRCSPMKGHSHVYWYRQLPEEGLKFMVYLQKENIIDESGMPKERFSAEFPKEGPSILRIQQVVRGDSAAYFCASSPGQGFETQYFGPGTRLLVL.

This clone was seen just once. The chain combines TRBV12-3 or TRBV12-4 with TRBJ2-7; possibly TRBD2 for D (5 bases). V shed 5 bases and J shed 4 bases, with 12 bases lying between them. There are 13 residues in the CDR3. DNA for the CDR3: TGTGCCAGCAGTCCCGGGATTCTTTACGAGCAGTACTTC. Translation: CASSPGILYEQYF.

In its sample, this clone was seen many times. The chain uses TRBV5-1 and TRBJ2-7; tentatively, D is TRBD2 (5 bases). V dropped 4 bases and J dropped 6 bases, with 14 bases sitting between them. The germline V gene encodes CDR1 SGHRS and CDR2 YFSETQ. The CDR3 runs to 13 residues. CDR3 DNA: TGCGCCAGCAGCCAGGACTTTCTCGGCGAGCAGTACTTC. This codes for CASSQDFLGEQYF.

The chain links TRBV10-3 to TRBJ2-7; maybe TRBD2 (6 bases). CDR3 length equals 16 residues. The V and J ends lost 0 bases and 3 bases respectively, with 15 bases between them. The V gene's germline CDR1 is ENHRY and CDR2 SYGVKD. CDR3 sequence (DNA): TGTGCCATCAGTGAGTCTACCCGGGGGAACTACTACGAGCAGTACTTC. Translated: CAISESTRGNYYEQYF.

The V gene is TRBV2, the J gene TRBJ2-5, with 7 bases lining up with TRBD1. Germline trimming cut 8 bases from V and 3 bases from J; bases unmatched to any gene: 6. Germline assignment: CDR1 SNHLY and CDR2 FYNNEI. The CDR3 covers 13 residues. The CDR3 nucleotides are TGTGCCAGCCGCCGGGACAGCGAAGAGACCCAGTACTTC. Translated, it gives CASRRDSEETQYF.

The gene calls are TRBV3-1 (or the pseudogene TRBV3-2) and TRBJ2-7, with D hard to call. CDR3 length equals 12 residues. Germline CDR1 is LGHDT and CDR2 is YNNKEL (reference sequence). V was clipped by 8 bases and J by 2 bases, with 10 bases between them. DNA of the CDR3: TGTGCCAGCGGAGCAGCCACCTACGAGCAGTACTTC. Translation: CASGAATYEQYF.

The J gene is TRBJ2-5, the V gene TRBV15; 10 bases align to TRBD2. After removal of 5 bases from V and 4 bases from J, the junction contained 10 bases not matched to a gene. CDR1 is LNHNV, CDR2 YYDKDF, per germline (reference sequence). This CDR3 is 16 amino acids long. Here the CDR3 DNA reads TGTGCCACCAGCCGCGCCTTAGCGGGGGGTGTAGAGACCCAGTACTTC. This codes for CATSRALAGGVETQYF.

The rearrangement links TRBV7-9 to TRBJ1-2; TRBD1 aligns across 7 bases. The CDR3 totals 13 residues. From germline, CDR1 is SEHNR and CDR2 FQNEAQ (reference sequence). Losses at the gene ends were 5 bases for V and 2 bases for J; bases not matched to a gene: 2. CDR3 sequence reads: CASSEQGNYGYTF. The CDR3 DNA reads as TGTGCCAGCAGCGAACAGGGGAACTATGGCTACACCTTC.

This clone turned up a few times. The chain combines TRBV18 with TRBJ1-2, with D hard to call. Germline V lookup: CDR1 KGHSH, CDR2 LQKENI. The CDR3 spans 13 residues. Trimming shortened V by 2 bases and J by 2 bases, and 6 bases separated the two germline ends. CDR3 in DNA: TGTGCCAGCTCACCAGGCGGGAACTATGGCTACACCTTC. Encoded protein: CASSPGGNYGYTF.

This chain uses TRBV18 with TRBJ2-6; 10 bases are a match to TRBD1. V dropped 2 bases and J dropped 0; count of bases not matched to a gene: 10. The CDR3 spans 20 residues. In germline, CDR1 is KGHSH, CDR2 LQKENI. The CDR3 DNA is TGTGCCAGCTCACCAAAGAGACAGGGGGCGTATTTCTCTGGGGCCAACGTCCTGACTTTC. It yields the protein CASSPKRQGAYFSGANVLTF.

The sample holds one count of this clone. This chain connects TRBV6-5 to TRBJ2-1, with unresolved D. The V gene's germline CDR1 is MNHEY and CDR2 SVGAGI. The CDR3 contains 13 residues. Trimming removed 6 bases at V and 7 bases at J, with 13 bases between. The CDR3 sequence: CASSSPSGNEQFF. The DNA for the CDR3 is TGTGCCAGCAGCTCGCCTTCAGGAAATGAGCAGTTCTTC.

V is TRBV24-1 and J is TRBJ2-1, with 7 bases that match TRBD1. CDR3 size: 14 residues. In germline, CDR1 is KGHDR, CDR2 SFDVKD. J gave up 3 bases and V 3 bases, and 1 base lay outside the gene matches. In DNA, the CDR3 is TGTGCCACCAGTGATAGGACAGGCTACAATGAGCAGTTCTTC. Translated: CATSDRTGYNEQFF.

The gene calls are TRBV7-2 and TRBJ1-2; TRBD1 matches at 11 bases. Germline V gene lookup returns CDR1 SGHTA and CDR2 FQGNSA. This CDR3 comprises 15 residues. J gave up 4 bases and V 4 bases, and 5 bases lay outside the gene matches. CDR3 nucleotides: TGTGCCAGCAGCTCCGGAGGGACAGGGGGCTATGGCTACACCTTC. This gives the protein CASSSGGTGGYGYTF.

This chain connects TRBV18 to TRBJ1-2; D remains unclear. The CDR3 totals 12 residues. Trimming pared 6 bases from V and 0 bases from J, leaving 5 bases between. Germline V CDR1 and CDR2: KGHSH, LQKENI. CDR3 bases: TGTGCCAGCTCCGAGGCTAACTATGGCTACACCTTC. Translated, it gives CASSEANYGYTF.

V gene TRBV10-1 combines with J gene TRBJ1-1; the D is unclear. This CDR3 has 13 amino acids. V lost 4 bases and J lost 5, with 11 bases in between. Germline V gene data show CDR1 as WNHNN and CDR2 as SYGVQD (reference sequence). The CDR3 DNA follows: TGCGCCAGCAGTGTGTCAGCCAAGACTGAAGCTTTCTTT. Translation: CASSVSAKTEAFF.

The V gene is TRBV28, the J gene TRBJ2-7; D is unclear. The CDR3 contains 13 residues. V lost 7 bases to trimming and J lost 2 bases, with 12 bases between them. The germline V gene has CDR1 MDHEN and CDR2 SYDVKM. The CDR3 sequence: CASNPGPAYEQYF. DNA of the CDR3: TGTGCCAGCAACCCGGGTCCCGCCTACGAGCAGTACTTC.

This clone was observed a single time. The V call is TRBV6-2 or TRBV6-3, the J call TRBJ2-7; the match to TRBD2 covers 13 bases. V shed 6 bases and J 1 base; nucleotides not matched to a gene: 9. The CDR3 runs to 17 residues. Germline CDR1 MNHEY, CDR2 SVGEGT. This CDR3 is CASSELAGGPRSYEQYF. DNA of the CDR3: TGTGCCAGCAGCGAACTAGCGGGGGGGCCGAGATCCTACGAGCAGTACTTC.

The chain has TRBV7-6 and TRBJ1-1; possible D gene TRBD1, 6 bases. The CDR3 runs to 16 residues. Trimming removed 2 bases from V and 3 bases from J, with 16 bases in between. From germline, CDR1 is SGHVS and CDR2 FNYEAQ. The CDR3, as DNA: TGTGCCAGCAGCTTATTCCCCGCAGGGGCCTACACTGAAGCTTTCTTT. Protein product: CASSLFPAGAYTEAFF.

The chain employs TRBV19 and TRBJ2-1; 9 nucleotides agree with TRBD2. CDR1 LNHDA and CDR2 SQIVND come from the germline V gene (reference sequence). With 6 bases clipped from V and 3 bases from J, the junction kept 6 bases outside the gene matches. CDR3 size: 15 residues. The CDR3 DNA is TGTGCCAGTAGCCCGACTAGCGGTAACTACAATGAGCAGTTCTTC. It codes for CASSPTSGNYNEQFF.

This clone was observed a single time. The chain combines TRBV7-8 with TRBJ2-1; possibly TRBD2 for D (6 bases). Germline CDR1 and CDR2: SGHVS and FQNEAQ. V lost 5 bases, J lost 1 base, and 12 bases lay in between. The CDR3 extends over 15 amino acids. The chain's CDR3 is CASSKGLNSYNEQFF. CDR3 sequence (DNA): TGTGCCAGCAGCAAGGGACTGAATTCCTACAATGAGCAGTTCTTC.

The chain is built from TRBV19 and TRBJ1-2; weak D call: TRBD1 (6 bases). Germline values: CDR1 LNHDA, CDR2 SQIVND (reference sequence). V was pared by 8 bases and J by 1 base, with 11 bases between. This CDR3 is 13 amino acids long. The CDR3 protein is CASWTDVNYGYTF. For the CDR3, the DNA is TGTGCCAGTTGGACAGATGTTAACTATGGCTACACCTTC.

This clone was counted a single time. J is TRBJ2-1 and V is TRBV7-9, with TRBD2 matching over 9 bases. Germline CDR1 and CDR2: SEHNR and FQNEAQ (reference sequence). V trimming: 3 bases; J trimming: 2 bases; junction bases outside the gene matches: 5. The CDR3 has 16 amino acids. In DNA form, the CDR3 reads TGTGCCAGCAGCTTTGGGCGGGGGGGCCCCTACAATGAGCAGTTCTTC. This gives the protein CASSFGRGGPYNEQFF.

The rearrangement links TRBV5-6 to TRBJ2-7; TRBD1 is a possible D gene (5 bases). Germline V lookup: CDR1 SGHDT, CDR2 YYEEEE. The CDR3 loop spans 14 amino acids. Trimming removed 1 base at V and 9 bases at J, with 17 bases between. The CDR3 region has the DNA TGTGCCAGCAGCTTGACGGCACAGGCCTTAGGGCAGTACTTC. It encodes CASSLTAQALGQYF.

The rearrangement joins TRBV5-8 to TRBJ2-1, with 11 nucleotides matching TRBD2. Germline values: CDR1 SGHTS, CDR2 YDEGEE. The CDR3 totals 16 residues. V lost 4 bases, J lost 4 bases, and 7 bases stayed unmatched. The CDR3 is CASSRPGLADYNEQFF. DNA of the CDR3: TGTGCCAGCAGCCGCCCGGGACTAGCGGATTACAATGAGCAGTTCTTC.

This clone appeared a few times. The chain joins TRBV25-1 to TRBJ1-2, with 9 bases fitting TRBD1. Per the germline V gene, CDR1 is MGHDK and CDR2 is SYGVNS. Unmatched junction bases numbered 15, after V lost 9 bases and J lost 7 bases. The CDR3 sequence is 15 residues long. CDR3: CASHTLGQGRSGYTF. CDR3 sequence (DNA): TGTGCCAGTCATACCCTGGGACAGGGTCGGAGTGGCTACACCTTC.

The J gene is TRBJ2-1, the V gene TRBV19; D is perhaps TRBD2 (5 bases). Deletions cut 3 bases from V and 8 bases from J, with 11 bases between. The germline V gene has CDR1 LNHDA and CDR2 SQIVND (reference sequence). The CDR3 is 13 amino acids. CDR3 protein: CASSISRAYEQFF. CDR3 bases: TGTGCCAGTAGTATTTCGAGGGCCTATGAGCAGTTCTTC.

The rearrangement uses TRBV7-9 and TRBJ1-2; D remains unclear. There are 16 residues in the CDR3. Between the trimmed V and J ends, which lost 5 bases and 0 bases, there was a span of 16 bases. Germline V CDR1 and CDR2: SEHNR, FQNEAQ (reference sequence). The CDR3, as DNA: TGTGCCAGCAGCGCTAGAGAGGGCAGGTCTAACTATGGCTACACCTTC. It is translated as CASSAREGRSNYGYTF. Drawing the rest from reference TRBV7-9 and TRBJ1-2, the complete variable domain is DTGVSQNPRHKITKRGQNVTFRCDPISEHNRLYWYRQTLGQGPEFLTYFQNEAQLEKSRLLSDRFSAERPKGSFSTLEIQRTEQGDSAMYLCASSAREGRSNYGYTFGSGTRLTVV.

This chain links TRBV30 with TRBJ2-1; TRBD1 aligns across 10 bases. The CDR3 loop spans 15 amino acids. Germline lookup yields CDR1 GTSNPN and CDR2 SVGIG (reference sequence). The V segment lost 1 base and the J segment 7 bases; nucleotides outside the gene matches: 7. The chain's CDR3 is CAWSARQGAWNEQFF. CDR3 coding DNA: TGTGCCTGGAGTGCCCGACAGGGGGCTTGGAATGAGCAGTTCTTC.

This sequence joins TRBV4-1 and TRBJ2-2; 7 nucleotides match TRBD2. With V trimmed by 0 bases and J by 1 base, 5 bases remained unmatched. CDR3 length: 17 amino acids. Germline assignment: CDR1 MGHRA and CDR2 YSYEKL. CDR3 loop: CASSQDQRGGNTGELFF. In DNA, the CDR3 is TGCGCCAGCAGCCAAGATCAGCGGGGAGGGAACACCGGGGAGCTGTTTTTT.